This TCR beta chain was sequenced during a study of T cell responses to AZD1222 COVID-19 vaccine. Findings and limits, study-wide: Repertoire collection took place solely once the T cell response had peaked.

Measured with immunoSEQ multiplex PCR; TCRdb has only the in-frame clones, and not every one. The table records 130,000 to 150,000 clones, about 91% of them present only once. Trimming shortened V by 1 base and J by 4 bases, and 9 bases separated the two germline ends. The CDR3 sequence is 14 residues long. Germline CDR1 and CDR2: SGDLS and YYNGEE. To note about this clone: Its antigen is not known.

Material: peripheral blood, obtained on day 0 of AZD1222 vaccination. This clonotype was sampled from an adult in good health. This chain joins TRBV9 and TRBJ2-1; no firm D call. CDR3 in DNA: TGTGCCAGCAGCGTAAGCTCCGTATACAATGAGCAGTTCTTC. It yields the protein CASSVSSVYNEQFF.